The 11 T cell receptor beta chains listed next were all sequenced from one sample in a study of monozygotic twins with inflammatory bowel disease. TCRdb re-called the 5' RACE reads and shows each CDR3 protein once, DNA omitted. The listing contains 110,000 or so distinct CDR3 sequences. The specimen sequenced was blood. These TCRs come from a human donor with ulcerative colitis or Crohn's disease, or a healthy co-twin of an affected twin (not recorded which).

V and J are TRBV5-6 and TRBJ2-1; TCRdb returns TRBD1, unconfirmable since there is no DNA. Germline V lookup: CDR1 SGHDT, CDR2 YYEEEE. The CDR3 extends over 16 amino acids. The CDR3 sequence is CASSYGTGGSYNEQFF.

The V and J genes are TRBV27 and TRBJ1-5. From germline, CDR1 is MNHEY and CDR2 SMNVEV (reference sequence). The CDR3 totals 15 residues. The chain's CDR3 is CASSMDRTAMQPQHF.

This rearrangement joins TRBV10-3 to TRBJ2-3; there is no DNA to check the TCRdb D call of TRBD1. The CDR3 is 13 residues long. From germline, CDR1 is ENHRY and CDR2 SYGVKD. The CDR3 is CAIRGWEGDTQYF.

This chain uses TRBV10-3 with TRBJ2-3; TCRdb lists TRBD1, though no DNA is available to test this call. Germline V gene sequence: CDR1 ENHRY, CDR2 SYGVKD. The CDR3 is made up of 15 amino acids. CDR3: CAISDPDRATDTQYF.

CDR3 sequence reads: CASSSSMGLYTF. The chain carries TRBV5-1 and TRBJ1-2. The CDR3 length is 12 residues. Per the germline V gene, CDR1 is SGHRS and CDR2 is YFSETQ.

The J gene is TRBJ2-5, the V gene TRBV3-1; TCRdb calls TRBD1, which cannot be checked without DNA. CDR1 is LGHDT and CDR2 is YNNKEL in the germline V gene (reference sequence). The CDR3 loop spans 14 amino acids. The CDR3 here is CASSPTGMRETQYF.

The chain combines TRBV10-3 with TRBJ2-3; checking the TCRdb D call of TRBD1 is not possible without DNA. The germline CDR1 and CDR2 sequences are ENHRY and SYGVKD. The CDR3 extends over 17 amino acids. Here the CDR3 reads CAISESASAGGTDTQYF.

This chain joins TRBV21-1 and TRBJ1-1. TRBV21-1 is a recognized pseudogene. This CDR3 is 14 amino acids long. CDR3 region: CASSRGGKAREAFF.

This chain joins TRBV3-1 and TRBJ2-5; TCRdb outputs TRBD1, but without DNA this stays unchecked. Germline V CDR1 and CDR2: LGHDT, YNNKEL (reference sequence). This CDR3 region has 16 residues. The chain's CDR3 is CASSQPFEGGQETQYF.

The CDR3 reads CASSRDRRTYEQYF. This sequence joins TRBV11-2 and TRBJ2-7; without DNA, the TCRdb call of TRBD1 cannot be checked. Germline V gene lookup returns CDR1 SGHAT and CDR2 FQNNGV. CDR3 size: 14 residues.

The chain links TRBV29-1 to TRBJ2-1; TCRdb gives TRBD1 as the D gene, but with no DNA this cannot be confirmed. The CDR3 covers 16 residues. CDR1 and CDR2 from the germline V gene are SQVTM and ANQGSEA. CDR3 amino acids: CSVEETGTGGGNEQFF.